The next 26 T cell receptor beta chains were all read from a single sample in a study of CD8 T cells in Susac syndrome (dated by TCRdb to between 2017 and 2020). The library relied on the immunoSEQ multiplex PCR assay. RNA was extracted with the RNeasy kit and about 0.5 to 1 ug was reverse transcribed using random hexamers. In-frame beta chains were kept once TCRdb had trimmed the public reads at Q25 with fastp and called clones with MiXCR. Each CDR3 protein appears once, grouped with its most common genes and DNA. A total of approximately 25,000 distinct CDR3 sequences appear in this sample, 85% to 95% of them only once. The ten biggest clones cover 0.55% to 0.7% of the sample. Material: CD8+ T cells from PBMCs. These receptors all stem from a human donor with Susac syndrome.

This rearrangement joins TRBV6-6 to TRBJ1-3; D perhaps matches TRBD1 (5 bases). V gave up 2 bases and J gave up 4 bases, with 15 bases separating them. Germline CDR1 and CDR2: MNHNY and SVGAGI (reference sequence). The CDR3 sequence is 16 residues long. The CDR3 spells CASSYDQGIAGNTIYF. Written as DNA, the CDR3 is TGTGCCAGCAGTTACGATCAGGGCATAGCGGGAAACACCATATATTTT.

This clonotype was recorded once. The chain has TRBV10-3 and TRBJ2-3, with 7 bases fitting TRBD1. Germline CDR1 ENHRY, CDR2 SYGVKD. The trim removed 10 bases at V and 1 base at J, leaving 8 bases unmatched. There are 14 residues in the CDR3. The CDR3 here is CATARDSRTDTQYF. The CDR3 coding sequence is TGTGCCACCGCCCGGGACAGTCGCACAGATACGCAGTATTTT.

This rearrangement joins TRBV28 to TRBJ1-2, with D perhaps matching TRBD1 (6 bases). In germline, CDR1 is MDHEN, CDR2 SYDVKM. Trimming cost V 2 bases and J 2 bases, with 15 bases left between them. CDR3 length: 16 residues. CDR3 protein: CASSLRQALINYGYTF. The CDR3 bases are TGTGCCAGCAGTTTAAGACAGGCCCTAATCAACTATGGCTACACCTTC.

The V gene is TRBV6-5, the J gene TRBJ2-3; D gene unclear. The length of the CDR3 is 13 residues. The germline V gene encodes CDR1 MNHEY and CDR2 SVGAGI. The V and J ends lost 0 bases and 5 bases respectively, with 6 bases between them. The DNA of the CDR3 is TGTGCCAGCAGTTACTCCAGTAAAGATACGCAGTATTTT. Encoded protein: CASSYSSKDTQYF.

This clonotype was seen once. CDR3 amino acids: CASSYRGENGYTF. The DNA for the CDR3 is TGTGCCAGCAGTTACAGGGGCGAAAACGGCTACACCTTC. This chain connects TRBV27 to TRBJ1-2; 7 bases line up with TRBD1. Looked up from germline, CDR1 is MNHEY and CDR2 is SMNVEV (reference sequence). V was pared by 4 bases and J by 8 bases, with 7 bases of the junction left unmatched. CDR3 length: 13 amino acids.

The genes are TRBV5-6 and TRBJ1-2; unclear D gene. V was shortened by 1 base and J by 6 bases, with 7 bases between the two germline ends. The CDR3 covers 12 residues. Germline CDR1 and CDR2: SGHDT and YYEEEE. The CDR3 spells CASSLLGNGYTF. For the CDR3, the DNA is TGTGCCAGCAGCTTGCTGGGAAATGGCTACACCTTC.

The CDR3 nucleotides read TGTGCCAGCAGCTCGGACTGGACGGGGGAGCTGTTTTTT. Its protein product is CASSSDWTGELFF. V is TRBV7-9 and J is TRBJ2-2; tentatively, D is TRBD2 (5 bases). In germline, CDR1 is SEHNR, CDR2 FQNEAQ (reference sequence). The CDR3 length is 13 residues. With 4 bases removed from V and 8 bases from J, the gap between germline ends came to 11 bases.

The CDR3 DNA reads TGTGCCAGCACCAATTACAATGAGCAGTTCTTC. It translates to CASTNYNEQFF. V gene TRBV5-6 combines with J gene TRBJ2-1; D call uncertain. Germline V gives CDR1 SGHDT, CDR2 YYEEEE. The CDR3 extends over 11 amino acids. Trimming removed 6 bases from V and 4 bases from J, with 5 bases in between.

J is TRBJ2-7 and V is TRBV14, with 7 bases identical to TRBD1. J was trimmed by 4 bases and V by 1 base; bases with no gene match: 4. The CDR3 sequence is 14 residues long. The germline V gene encodes CDR1 SGHDN and CDR2 FVKESK. Written as DNA, the CDR3 is TGTGCCAGCAGCCAAGCAGGGACAGTTTACGAGCAGTACTTC. It specifies CASSQAGTVYEQYF.

The chain couples TRBV6-5 to TRBJ2-5; D tentatively fits TRBD1 or TRBD2 (5 bases each). The germline V gene encodes CDR1 MNHEY and CDR2 SVGAGI. The CDR3 totals 14 residues. Trimming took off 1 base at V and 5 bases at J, with 11 bases between the two ends. CDR3 region: CASSYYGTEETQYF. As DNA, the CDR3 is TGTGCCAGCAGTTACTACGGGACGGAGGAGACCCAGTACTTC.

The gene calls are TRBV7-9 and TRBJ2-1; TRBD1 matches at 10 bases. From germline, CDR1 is SEHNR and CDR2 FQNEAQ (reference sequence). This CDR3 is 16 amino acids long. V lost 4 bases, J lost 5 bases, and 8 bases stayed unmatched. The CDR3 bases are TGTGCCAGCAGCTCCCCCGACAGGGGGCTTCACAATGAGCAGTTCTTC. Protein: CASSSPDRGLHNEQFF.

The chain is built from TRBV25-1 and TRBJ1-2, with D uncertain. The V gene lost 3 bases and the J gene lost 4 bases, with 18 bases spanning the gap. CDR3 length equals 16 residues. From germline, CDR1 is MGHDK and CDR2 SYGVNS. The CDR3 region is CASSDSAGSFTYGYTF. CDR3 bases: TGTGCCAGCAGTGACTCTGCAGGCAGCTTCACCTATGGCTACACCTTC.

V usage is TRBV7-2 and J usage is TRBJ1-5; D gene unclear. Germline-derived CDR1 and CDR2 are SGHTA and FQGNSA. V was shortened by 1 base and J by 0 bases, with 7 bases between the two germline ends. The length of the CDR3 is 15 residues. The CDR3 reads CASSLEVHSNQPQHF. Written as DNA, the CDR3 is TGTGCCAGCAGCTTAGAGGTCCATAGCAATCAGCCCCAGCATTTT. The full variable domain, rest sourced from reference TRBV7-2 and TRBJ1-5, is GAGVSQSPSNKVTEKGKDVELRCDPISGHTALYWYRQSLGQGLEFLIYFQGNSAPDKSGLPSDRFSAERTGGSVSTLTIQRTQQEDSAVYLCASSLEVHSNQPQHFGDGTRLSIL.

V gene TRBV28 combines with J gene TRBJ1-2; D not resolved. V was clipped by 4 bases and J by 5 bases, with 17 bases between them. CDR3 length equals 15 residues. Germline values: CDR1 MDHEN, CDR2 SYDVKM. Here the CDR3 reads CASSSRAGWVYGYTF. In nucleotides, the CDR3 is TGTGCCAGCAGTTCCCGGGCAGGCTGGGTTTATGGCTACACCTTC.

The rearrangement uses TRBV7-3 and TRBJ2-1; D might be TRBD1 (5 bases). The CDR3 has 16 amino acids. Trimming cost V 5 bases and J 2 bases, with 16 bases left between them. Germline CDR1 reads SGHTA; CDR2 reads FQGTGA. For the CDR3, the DNA is TGTGCCAGCAGCCCCAGGACAAGTCCGCCCTACAATGAGCAGTTCTTC. Residues: CASSPRTSPPYNEQFF.

The chain couples TRBV28 to TRBJ2-3, with 8 bases that match TRBD1. Unmatched junction bases numbered 5, after V lost 4 bases and J lost 5 bases. The CDR3 consists of 14 residues. Germline CDR1 is MDHEN and CDR2 is SYDVKM. CDR3 DNA sequence: TGTGCCAGCAGTTCAGGGGGCAAACGAGATACGCAGTATTTT. Translation: CASSSGGKRDTQYF.

The chain combines TRBV6-5 with TRBJ1-3; D unresolved. V was trimmed by 3 bases and J by 4 bases, leaving 10 bases between them. This CDR3 has 14 amino acids. Germline V CDR1 and CDR2: MNHEY, SVGAGI. This CDR3 reads CASSYKFGGNTIYF. The DNA of the CDR3 is TGTGCCAGCAGTTATAAGTTTGGGGGAAACACCATATATTTT.

V gene TRBV5-6 combines with J gene TRBJ1-2; a possible D gene is TRBD1 (5 bases). V shed 3 bases and J shed 2 bases, with 11 bases lying between them. Germline-derived CDR1 and CDR2 are SGHDT and YYEEEE. CDR3 length: 14 residues. Here the CDR3 DNA reads TGTGCCAGCAGCTCCGGGACCCCCAACTATGGCTACACCTTC. Translating it yields CASSSGTPNYGYTF.

The chain combines TRBV7-9 with TRBJ1-1; weak D call: TRBD1 (5 bases). The CDR3 sequence is 12 residues long. Germline CDR1 reads SEHNR; CDR2 reads FQNEAQ (reference sequence). V was clipped by 1 base and J by 11 bases, with 11 bases between them. The CDR3 sequence: CASSLGRDEAFF. The CDR3 region has the DNA TGTGCCAGCAGCTTAGGTAGGGACGAGGCTTTCTTT.

This chain connects TRBV20-1 to TRBJ2-2, with unresolved D. The CDR3 has 11 residues. Germline values: CDR1 DFQATT, CDR2 SNEGSKA (reference sequence). V was pared by 7 bases and J by 7 bases, with 10 bases between. This chain's CDR3 is CSVPYGGELFF. Written as DNA, the CDR3 is TGCAGTGTTCCTTACGGCGGGGAGCTGTTTTTT.

This chain links TRBV7-2 with TRBJ2-7; 10 positions match TRBD1. CDR1 SGHTA and CDR2 FQGNSA come from the germline V gene. This CDR3 spans 16 amino acids. Germline trimming cut 1 base from V and 4 bases from J; bases unmatched to any gene: 7. The CDR3 loop is CASSLVGGTGAYEQYF. The CDR3 DNA follows: TGTGCCAGCAGCTTAGTAGGGGGGACAGGGGCGTACGAGCAGTACTTC.

V usage is TRBV25-1 and J usage is TRBJ2-7; TRBD2 matches 7 bases. V lost 4 bases, J lost 3 bases, and 0 bases stayed unmatched. This CDR3 comprises 12 residues. The V gene's germline CDR1 is MGHDK and CDR2 SYGVNS. The CDR3 sequence is CASSVAGYEQYF. As DNA, the CDR3 is TGTGCCAGCAGTGTAGCGGGCTACGAGCAGTACTTC.

V gene TRBV6-5 combines with J gene TRBJ2-7; D is perhaps TRBD2 (5 bases). V lost 6 bases and J lost 3, with 18 bases in between. The CDR3 is made up of 15 amino acids. CDR1 is MNHEY, CDR2 SVGAGI, per germline. The CDR3, as DNA: TGTGCCAGCAGCCCCCACCGGGAACTATACTACGAGCAGTACTTC. Translating gives CASSPHRELYYEQYF.

The CDR3 DNA is TGTGCCAGTGGGCCGGGAGATACTGGAAACACCATATATTTT. This translates into CASGPGDTGNTIYF. The gene calls are TRBV19 and TRBJ1-3; no clear D gene. The CDR3 is 14 amino acids. V lost 8 bases to trimming and J lost 2 bases, with 13 bases between them. Per germline, CDR1 LNHDA and CDR2 SQIVND (reference sequence).

The CDR3 loop is CASSLLLTGHNTEAFF. Written as DNA, the CDR3 is TGTGCCAGCAGTTTATTACTGACAGGGCATAACACTGAAGCTTTCTTT. V gene TRBV28 combines with J gene TRBJ1-1; the match to TRBD1 covers 7 bases. Germline CDR1 is MDHEN and CDR2 is SYDVKM. V trimming: 1 base; J trimming: 2 bases; junction bases outside the gene matches: 7. The CDR3 loop spans 16 amino acids.

The V and J genes are TRBV7-8 and TRBJ2-3, with a weak D call TRBD1 (5 bases). Trimming took off 2 bases at V and 0 bases at J, with 6 bases between the two ends. CDR1 is SGHVS and CDR2 is FQNEAQ in the germline V gene. CDR3 length: 14 amino acids. The CDR3 DNA reads TGTGCCAGCAGCTTATCAGGGAGCACAGATACGCAGTATTTT. As protein: CASSLSGSTDTQYF.